The sequence of this T cell receptor beta chain was determined in a study of cytomegalovirus exposure and HLA in healthy donors. Findings of the study overall: The tendency of first-cohort TCR clusters to co-occur in the 110 or so validation repertoires emerged from a later analysis. Altogether, 150 to 200 TCR beta chains were recorded as cytomegalovirus-associated. Through in vitro validation, three CMV-associated chains were shown to be specific for CMV antigens.

The assay was immunoSEQ multiplex PCR, and TCRdb's table has in-frame clones only and misses some. Of about 140,000 clones listed, 70% to 90% are singletons. The count of this clone is one. Its antigen is not identified. The CDR3 length is 15 residues. V was pared by 4 bases and J by 2 bases, with 15 bases between. The germline CDR1 and CDR2 sequences are SGHRS and YFSETQ. Sequencing input: PBMCs. The sequence was obtained from a man younger than 35 in good health and CMV-seronegative. This sequence joins TRBV5-1 and TRBJ1-2; D gene unclear. This CDR3 is CASSTGENFNYGYTF. CDR3 nucleotide sequence: TGCGCCAGCAGCACCGGGGAGAATTTCAACTATGGCTACACCTTC.